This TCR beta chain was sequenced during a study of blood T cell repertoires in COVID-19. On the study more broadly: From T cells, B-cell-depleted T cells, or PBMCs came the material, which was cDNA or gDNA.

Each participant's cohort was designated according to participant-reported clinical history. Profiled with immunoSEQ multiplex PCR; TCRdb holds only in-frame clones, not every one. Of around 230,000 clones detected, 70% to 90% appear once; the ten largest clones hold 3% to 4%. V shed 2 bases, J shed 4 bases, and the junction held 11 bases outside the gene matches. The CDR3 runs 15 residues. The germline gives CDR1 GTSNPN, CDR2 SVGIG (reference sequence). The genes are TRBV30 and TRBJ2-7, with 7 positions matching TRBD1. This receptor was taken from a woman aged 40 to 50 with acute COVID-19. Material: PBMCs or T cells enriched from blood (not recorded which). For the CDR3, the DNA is TGTGCCTGGAGTCCGGTGAGGACAGGTCTTTACGAGCAGTACTTC. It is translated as CAWSPVRTGLYEQYF.